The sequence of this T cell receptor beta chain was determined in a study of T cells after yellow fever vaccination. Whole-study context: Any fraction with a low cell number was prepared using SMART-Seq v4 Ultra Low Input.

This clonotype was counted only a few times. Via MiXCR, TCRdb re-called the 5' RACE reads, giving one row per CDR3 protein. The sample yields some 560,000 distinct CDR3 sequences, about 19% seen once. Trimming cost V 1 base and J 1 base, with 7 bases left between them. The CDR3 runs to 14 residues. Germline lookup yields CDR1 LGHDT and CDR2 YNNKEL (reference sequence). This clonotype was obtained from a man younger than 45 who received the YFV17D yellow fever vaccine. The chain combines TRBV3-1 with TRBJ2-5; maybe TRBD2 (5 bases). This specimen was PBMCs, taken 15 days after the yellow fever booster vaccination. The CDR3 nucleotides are TGTGCCAGCAGCCAAGTAGCGTCCCAAGAGACCCAGTACTTC. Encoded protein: CASSQVASQETQYF.